The T cell receptor (beta chain) under discussion was sequenced for a study of graft-versus-host responses after intestinal transplantation. In the study overall: Following induction with anti-thymocyte globulin, all recipients were given tacrolimus and steroids for approximately three years.

Trimming removed 0 bases from V and 6 bases from J, with 12 bases in between. The germline V gene has CDR1 GTSNPN and CDR2 SVGIG (reference sequence). The CDR3 is 15 residues long. This clone was picked up one time. The antigen is unknown. Using immunoSEQ multiplex PCR, the repertoire was profiled, and TCRdb retains in-frame clones only, with some absent. The sample has tens of thousands of clones, approximately 88% seen once. The receptor's source is a human donor who received an intestinal transplant. The rearrangement links TRBV30 to TRBJ1-6; D not resolved. The source material was unstimulated CD8+ T cells sorted from spleen or lymph node cells, sampled before intestinal transplant. The CDR3 here is CAWSVVRAFNSPLHF. The DNA of the CDR3 is TGTGCCTGGAGTGTGGTTCGAGCTTTTAATTCACCCCTCCACTTT.